What follows describes a single T cell receptor beta chain. This sample was included in a study of blood T cell repertoires in COVID-19. Clones were read by immunoSEQ multiplex PCR, and TCRdb kept only the in-frame ones, dropping some. The sample lists tens of thousands of clones, over 65% occurring once. Germline CDR1 reads ENHRY; CDR2 reads SYGVKD. The length of the CDR3 is 13 residues. Trimming removed 5 bases at V and 3 bases at J, with 11 bases between. The sequencing sample was made of peripheral blood. This receptor was identified in a man aged 70 or older with COVID-19, enrolled during active disease. This chain connects TRBV10-3 to TRBJ2-7, with D possibly being TRBD1 (5 bases). The CDR3 nucleotides read TGTGCCATCAGTCCCACAGGATTCTACGAGCAGTACTTC. Its translation is CAISPTGFYEQYF.